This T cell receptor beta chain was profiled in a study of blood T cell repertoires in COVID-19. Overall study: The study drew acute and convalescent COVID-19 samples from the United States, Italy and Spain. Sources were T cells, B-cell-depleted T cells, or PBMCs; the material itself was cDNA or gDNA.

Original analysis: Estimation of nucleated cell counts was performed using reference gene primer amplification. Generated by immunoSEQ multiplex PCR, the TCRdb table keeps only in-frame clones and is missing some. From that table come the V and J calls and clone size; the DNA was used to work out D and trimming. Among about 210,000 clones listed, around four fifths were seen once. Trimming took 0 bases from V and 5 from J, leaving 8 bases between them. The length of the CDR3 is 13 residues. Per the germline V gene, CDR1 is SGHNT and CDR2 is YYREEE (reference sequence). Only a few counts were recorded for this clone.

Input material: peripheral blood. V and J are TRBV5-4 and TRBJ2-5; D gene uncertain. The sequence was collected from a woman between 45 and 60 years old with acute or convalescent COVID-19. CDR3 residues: CASSLDRLETQYF. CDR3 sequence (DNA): TGTGCCAGCAGCTTGGACAGATTGGAGACCCAGTACTTC.